Listed below are T cell receptor beta chains from one sample, sequenced in a study of CD8+CD57+ T cells in acquired aplastic anemia. One entry per CDR3 protein, called by TCRdb with MiXCR from the reads. The sample consists of some 150,000 distinct CDR3 sequences, about two thirds of them appearing once. Source material: sorted CD4+, CD8+, or CD8+CD57+ T cells (not recorded which) from PBMCs. The receptor source for this set is a human donor with aplastic anemia. Each CDR3 is given with its conserved first and last residue. D genes are given only for firm matches. Some rows mark clone size as missing; the rest say once, few, many or name a class of expanded clone.

TRBD2	few	TRBV5-6	TRBJ2-7	CASSLPGLASEQYF	TGTGCCAGCAGCCTGCCGGGACTAGCTTCCGAGCAGTACTTC
-	few	TRBV7-2	TRBJ2-3	CASSLGPTRDTQYF	TGTGCCAGCAGCTTAGGCCCAACTAGAGATACGCAGTATTTT
-	-	TRBV19	TRBJ1-1	CASSIDKGGTEAFF	TGTGCCAGTAGTATAGATAAGGGGGGCACTGAAGCTTTCTTT
-	-	TRBV7-2	TRBJ1-5	CASSYVGGSQPQHF	TGTGCCAGCAGTTACGTGGGGGGCTCTCAGCCCCAGCATTTT
-	few	TRBV20-1	TRBJ2-1	CSAWTVNEQFF	TGCAGTGCTTGGACAGTCAATGAGCAGTTCTTC
TRBD1	-	TRBV6-2/TRBV6-3	TRBJ2-5	CASTGTAQETQYF	TGTGCCAGCACCGGGACAGCACAAGAGACCCAGTACTTC
-	-	TRBV7-3	TRBJ1-6	CASSLTRNSPLHF	TGTGCCAGCAGCTTAACGAGAAATTCACCCCTCCACTTT
-	-	TRBV5-1	TRBJ2-7	CASSARTQGGEQYF	TGTGCCAGCAGTGCCAGAACACAGGGAGGCGAGCAGTACTTC
-	few	TRBV7-8	TRBJ2-5	CASSPGHPETQYF	TGTGCCAGCAGCCCAGGGCATCCCGAGACCCAGTACTTC
TRBD2	-	TRBV6-5	TRBJ2-7	CASSAPGGEQYF	TGTGCCAGCAGTGCCCCCGGGGGGGAGCAGTACTTC
-	-	TRBV9	TRBJ1-4	CASSVDSGVNEKLFF	TGTGCCAGCAGCGTAGATTCGGGAGTTAATGAAAAACTGTTTTTT
TRBD1	-	TRBV7-2	TRBJ1-1	CASSPDRDTEAFF	TGTGCCAGCAGTCCCGACAGGGACACTGAAGCTTTCTTT
-	-	TRBV7-9	TRBJ2-1	CASARDQSLYNEQFF	TGTGCCAGTGCCAGAGATCAATCCCTCTACAATGAGCAGTTCTTC
TRBD2	-	TRBV7-2	TRBJ2-1	CASTLAGVRYNEQFF	TGTGCCAGCACACTAGCGGGAGTTCGGTACAATGAGCAGTTCTTC
TRBD2	-	TRBV20-1	TRBJ2-7	CSARWPAGVREQYF	TGCAGTGCTAGATGGCCGGCGGGAGTACGCGAGCAGTACTTC
TRBD2	-	TRBV20-1	TRBJ2-1	CSAERGGFSNEQFF	TGCAGTGCAGAGCGGGGGGGGTTTAGTAATGAGCAGTTCTTC
-	-	TRBV7-6	TRBJ1-3	CASSRWADTIYF	TGTGCCAGCAGCAGATGGGCTGACACCATATATTTT
TRBD1	-	TRBV29-1	TRBJ1-1	CSARQGTGTEAFF	TGCAGCGCTAGACAGGGGACGGGGACTGAAGCTTTCTTT
TRBD1	-	TRBV2	TRBJ2-5	CASSDKQGARQETQYF	TGTGCCAGCAGTGATAAGCAGGGGGCGAGGCAAGAGACCCAGTACTTC
-	-	TRBV7-9	TRBJ1-1	CASSLMWNTEAFF	TGTGCCAGCAGCTTAATGTGGAACACTGAAGCTTTCTTT
-	-	TRBV9	TRBJ1-5	CASTGGISNQPQHF	TGTGCCAGCACCGGGGGAATTAGCAATCAGCCCCAGCATTTT
-	-	TRBV14	TRBJ2-7	CASSPKQVNSYEQYF	TGTGCCAGCAGCCCAAAACAGGTTAACTCCTACGAGCAGTACTTC
-	few	TRBV6-1	TRBJ2-7	CASSYGGQSYEQYF	TGTGCCAGCAGTTACGGGGGACAGTCCTACGAGCAGTACTTC
-	-	TRBV20-1	TRBJ1-2	CSATRVGGYGYTF	TGCAGTGCTACCCGAGTGGGGGGATACGGCTACACCTTC